Shown below are 11 T cell receptor beta chains from a single sample sequenced in a study of blood T cell repertoires in COVID-19. The table came from immunoSEQ multiplex PCR; TCRdb's copy has only in-frame clones and leaves some out. The sample gives over 200,000 clones, just under 90% of which show up once; roughly 2.6% is in the top ten. Sequenced material: peripheral blood. The origin of the receptors is a man in his thirties or forties with COVID-19, enrolled during active disease.

This rearrangement joins TRBV7-2 to TRBJ1-5, with D possibly matching TRBD1 (5 bases). Trimming pared 5 bases from V and 0 bases from J, leaving 8 bases between. The CDR3 consists of 14 residues. Germline V lookup: CDR1 SGHTA, CDR2 FQGNSA. This CDR3 reads CASSPGGSNQPQHF. In DNA form, the CDR3 reads TGTGCCAGCAGCCCGGGGGGTAGCAATCAGCCCCAGCATTTT. The entire variable domain, with the rest obtained from reference TRBV7-2 and TRBJ1-5, is as follows: GAGVSQSPSNKVTEKGKDVELRCDPISGHTALYWYRQSLGQGLEFLIYFQGNSAPDKSGLPSDRFSAERTGGSVSTLTIQRTQQEDSAVYLCASSPGGSNQPQHFGDGTRLSIL.

The CDR3 nucleotides read TGTGCCAGCAGGGCAGGGCAGGGCTACACCTTC. Translated: CASRAGQGYTF. The gene calls are TRBV6-5 and TRBJ1-2; a weak D match, TRBD1 (5 bases). The CDR3 spans 11 residues. V lost 6 bases to trimming and J lost 8 bases, with 10 bases between them. The germline gives CDR1 MNHEY, CDR2 SVGAGI.

Only one count was recorded for this clone. This chain links TRBV19 with TRBJ2-5; no firm D call. CDR3 length equals 13 residues. Trimming took off 4 bases at V and 4 bases at J, with 10 bases between the two ends. Germline V gene data show CDR1 as LNHDA and CDR2 as SQIVND (reference sequence). CDR3 sequence: CASSRAEGETQYF. In nucleotides, the CDR3 is TGTGCCAGTAGTAGGGCAGAAGGAGAGACCCAGTACTTC.

This chain joins TRBV2 and TRBJ2-2, with a tentative D call TRBD2 (6 bases). Germline CDR1 and CDR2: SNHLY and FYNNEI. This CDR3 is built from 19 residues. Trimming removed 8 bases at V and 0 bases at J, with 25 bases between. CDR3: CASSNGSYEWAPNTGELFF. The CDR3 region has the DNA TGTGCCAGCTCCAACGGGAGTTACGAGTGGGCCCCGAACACCGGGGAGCTGTTTTTT.

This chain connects TRBV5-8 to TRBJ1-3; D unclear. The CDR3 totals 13 residues. The V and J ends lost 7 bases and 4 bases respectively, with 12 bases between them. Germline values: CDR1 SGHTS, CDR2 YDEGEE. The chain's CDR3 is CASGWASGNTIYF. Written as DNA, the CDR3 is TGTGCCAGCGGTTGGGCATCAGGAAACACCATATATTTT.

The chain combines TRBV11-3 with TRBJ1-3, with 7 bases lining up with TRBD1. V shed 5 bases and J 0 bases; nucleotides not matched to a gene: 4. The CDR3 sequence is 15 residues long. Germline values: CDR1 SGHNT, CDR2 YENEEA. Here the CDR3 DNA reads TGTGCCAGCAGCCCAGGGGGGTCCTCTGGAAACACCATATATTTT. It translates to CASSPGGSSGNTIYF.

V gene TRBV10-3 combines with J gene TRBJ2-1, with 7 nucleotides matching TRBD2. CDR3 length equals 13 residues. The V and J ends lost 6 bases and 14 bases, in that order; junction bases with no gene match: 13. CDR1 is ENHRY and CDR2 is SYGVKD in the germline V gene. The CDR3 loop is CAIRDSGGTLEFF. The DNA of the CDR3 is TGTGCCATCAGGGATTCGGGGGGAACTTTGGAGTTCTTC.

This clone showed up just once. This chain links TRBV12-3 or TRBV12-4 with TRBJ1-2; a possible D gene is TRBD1 (5 bases). The CDR3 sequence is 13 residues long. The ends were cut back, 4 bases at V and 4 bases at J, with 10 bases in the middle. CDR3 in DNA: TGTGCCAGCAGTTCGACCAGGGCCTATGGCTACACCTTC. Residues: CASSSTRAYGYTF.

V gene TRBV9 combines with J gene TRBJ2-2, with D maybe TRBD1 (6 bases). The germline V gene encodes CDR1 SGDLS and CDR2 YYNGEE. The CDR3 consists of 15 residues. Trimming took 1 base from V and 3 from J, leaving 10 bases between them. The CDR3 loop reads CASSVQGRDTGELFF. The CDR3 DNA sequence: TGTGCCAGCAGCGTACAGGGGCGAGACACCGGGGAGCTGTTTTTT.

The count of this clone is one. V usage is TRBV5-5 and J usage is TRBJ1-2; 7 bases line up with TRBD1. V shed 5 bases, J shed 7 bases, and the junction held 11 bases outside the gene matches. Germline CDR1 reads SGHKS; CDR2 reads YYEKEE (reference sequence). The CDR3 covers 14 residues. CDR3 sequence: CASSLEQGRGGYTF. The CDR3 nucleotides read TGTGCCAGCAGTCTCGAACAGGGGCGCGGTGGCTACACCTTC.

This clone was seen once. The genes are TRBV5-1 and TRBJ2-5; tentatively, D is TRBD2 (6 bases). The V and J ends lost 3 bases and 2 bases respectively, with 17 bases between them. Germline V gene data show CDR1 as SGHRS and CDR2 as YFSETQ. The CDR3 sequence is 16 residues long. This chain's CDR3 is CASSSGGNTRQETQYF. The CDR3 DNA sequence: TGCGCCAGCAGCTCTGGGGGGAATACCCGACAAGAGACCCAGTACTTC.